These 21 T cell receptor beta chains share one sample of origin, sequenced in a study of T cells in Graves' hyperthyroidism and ophthalmopathy. RNA transcripts provided the source from which TCR beta CDR3 regions were amplified. The HTBI primer set drove a first-round RT-PCR of the TCR CDR3. Each CDR3 protein gets one entry after TCRdb re-called the multiplex PCR reads with MiXCR. This sample has 450,000 to 600,000 distinct CDR3 sequences; around 15% occur once, and the top ten carry 11% to 15%. The sample consisted of blood. The receptor source for this set is a woman aged 40 to 55 with Graves' hyperthyroidism.

Ten or more counts support this clonotype. The rearrangement joins TRBV11-1 to TRBJ2-7, with D hard to call. The V gene's germline CDR1 is SGHAT and CDR2 FQDESV (reference sequence). V lost 1 base and J 0 bases, leaving 10 bases between the germline ends. The CDR3 consists of 15 residues. The CDR3 sequence: CASSLDFWNSYEQYF. The DNA for the CDR3 is TGTGCCAGCAGCTTAGATTTTTGGAACTCCTACGAGCAGTACTTC. The whole variable domain, filled in from reference TRBV11-1 and TRBJ2-7, reads EAEVAQSPRYKITEKSQAVAFWCDPISGHATLYWYRQILGQGPELLVQFQDESVVDDSQLPKDRFSAERLKGVDSTLKIQPAELGDSAMYLCASSLDFWNSYEQYFGPGTRLTVT.

This clonotype came up many times. The V call is TRBV11-2, the J call TRBJ2-7; 9 positions agree with TRBD1. Germline V lookup: CDR1 SGHAT, CDR2 FQNNGV. This CDR3 spans 15 amino acids. The trim removed 3 bases at V and 5 bases at J, leaving 8 bases unmatched. The CDR3 region is CASSLGQGGGNEQYF. For the CDR3, the DNA is TGTGCCAGCAGCTTGGGACAGGGAGGGGGGAACGAGCAGTACTTC.

At least ten counts were recorded for this clonotype. V gene TRBV7-2 combines with J gene TRBJ2-1; 12 bases match TRBD2. Trimming removed 2 bases from V and 6 bases from J; junction bases left unmatched: 11. Germline V gene data show CDR1 as SGHTA and CDR2 as FQGNSA. This CDR3 has 18 amino acids. DNA for the CDR3: TGTGCCAGCAGCTTACGGCTTAAGACTAGCGGGAGACCCAATGAGCAGTTCTTC. Translating it yields CASSLRLKTSGRPNEQFF.

The table lists this clonotype with a few counts. The genes are TRBV2 and TRBJ2-1; D remains unclear. The ends were cut back, 4 bases at V and 3 bases at J, with 10 bases in the middle. The CDR3 is made up of 14 amino acids. Germline CDR1 and CDR2: SNHLY and FYNNEI. The CDR3, as DNA: TGTGCCAGCAGTGGCAGCAGCTACTACAATGAGCAGTTCTTC. Its translation: CASSGSSYYNEQFF.

This clonotype was seen repeatedly, ten times or more. The chain couples TRBV7-9 to TRBJ1-1; 9 bases map to TRBD1. Germline V gives CDR1 SEHNR, CDR2 FQNEAQ (reference sequence). The CDR3 is 18 amino acids. Unmatched junction bases numbered 9, after V lost 0 bases and J lost 1 base. Here the CDR3 DNA reads TGTGCCAGCAGCTTAGCAAGAGGATGGGACAGGGAGAACACTGAAGCTTTCTTT. It specifies CASSLARGWDRENTEAFF.

This clonotype was observed at least ten times. This chain connects TRBV9 to TRBJ2-3; maybe TRBD2 (6 bases). The CDR3 contains 15 residues. CDR1 and CDR2 from the germline V gene are SGDLS and YYNGEE. Trimming took off 2 bases at V and 0 bases at J, with 10 bases between the two ends. The DNA for the CDR3 is TGTGCCAGCAGCGTTAGCGGTCTTAGCACAGATACGCAGTATTTT. This gives the protein CASSVSGLSTDTQYF.

This clonotype was counted many times. V is TRBV20-1 and J is TRBJ1-1, with TRBD1 matching over 8 bases. The CDR3 covers 15 residues. Germline-derived CDR1 and CDR2 are DFQATT and SNEGSKA (reference sequence). V dropped 5 bases and J dropped 4; count of bases not matched to a gene: 12. The DNA for the CDR3 is TGCAGTGCTCCACCCACCTATGACAGGGGCACTGAAGCTTTCTTT. Encoded protein: CSAPPTYDRGTEAFF.

With regard to this clonotype: The junction shows a germline mismatch at one end, possibly a read error. The rearrangement uses TRBV5-1 and TRBJ2-7; TRBD2 aligns across 12 bases. This CDR3 comprises 16 residues. The germline gives CDR1 SGHRS, CDR2 YFSETQ. CDR3: CASSSGLAGQTYEQYF. CDR3 sequence (DNA): TGTGCCAGCAGCTCAGGACTAGCGGGACAAACCTACGAGCAGTACTTC.

This chain uses TRBV7-2 with TRBJ1-5; TRBD1 might be the D (6 bases). This CDR3 spans 14 amino acids. The V end was cut by 2 bases, the J end by 3 bases, with 8 bases between. Germline V gene sequence: CDR1 SGHTA, CDR2 FQGNSA. The CDR3 sequence is CASSLWDINQPQHF. The CDR3 DNA reads TGTGCCAGCAGCTTATGGGACATCAATCAGCCCCAGCATTTT.

There are many counts of this clonotype. The V and J genes are TRBV7-2 and TRBJ2-3; possibly TRBD1 or TRBD2 for D (5 bases each). Trimming cost V 5 bases and J 4 bases, with 16 bases left between them. This CDR3 is built from 15 residues. Germline CDR1 reads SGHTA; CDR2 reads FQGNSA. DNA of the CDR3: TGTGCCAGCAGCCCCCGGACTTGGGGGTCAGATACGCAGTATTTT. It encodes CASSPRTWGSDTQYF.

The chain has TRBV2 and TRBJ2-7, with 7 bases matching TRBD1. Germline loops: CDR1 SNHLY, CDR2 FYNNEI. V gave up 4 bases and J gave up 4 bases; unmatched junction bases: 16. The CDR3 covers 17 residues. CDR3 coding DNA: TGTGCCAGCAGTGGGGACGGCGGACAGGCCCCCCTATACGAGCAGTACTTC. Translated, it gives CASSGDGGQAPLYEQYF.

The genes are TRBV7-2 and TRBJ2-7; possible D gene TRBD2, 6 bases. Deletions cut 5 bases from V and 5 bases from J, with 16 bases between. The CDR3 extends over 14 amino acids. CDR1 is SGHTA and CDR2 is FQGNSA in the germline V gene. The CDR3 DNA follows: TGTGCCAGCAGCATAACCGCGCGGGGCGACGAGCAGTACTTC. Its protein product is CASSITARGDEQYF.

The chain uses TRBV29-1 and TRBJ2-7; D gene uncertain. Germline lookup yields CDR1 SQVTM and CDR2 ANQGSEA. Deletions cut 6 bases from V and 0 bases from J, with 9 bases between. CDR3 length: 12 residues. The CDR3 coding sequence is TGCAGCGTACAGACGGTCTCCTACGAGCAGTACTTC. This sequence encodes CSVQTVSYEQYF.

This clonotype has at least ten counts. The chain links TRBV6-2 or TRBV6-3 to TRBJ2-1, with 7 positions matching TRBD1. Germline CDR1 reads MNHEY; CDR2 reads SVGEGT. J lost 10 bases, V lost 5 bases, and 11 bases had no gene match. The CDR3 runs 14 residues. The CDR3 bases are TGTGCCAGCAGTCAGCAACAGGGGCGAGGCGAGCAGTTCTTC. It is translated as CASSQQQGRGEQFF.

The CDR3 DNA follows: TGTGCCAGCAGCTTAGTGATGGGAGTTGGCACAGATACGCAGTATTTT. This codes for CASSLVMGVGTDTQYF. V gene TRBV7-9 combines with J gene TRBJ2-3; a possible D gene is TRBD2 (5 bases). V lost 1 base, J lost 1 base, and 12 bases lay in between. The CDR3 spans 16 residues. In germline, CDR1 is SEHNR, CDR2 FQNEAQ (reference sequence).

This clonotype has more than one count but fewer than ten. The chain has TRBV3-1 and TRBJ2-2; 8 positions agree with TRBD2. V dropped 3 bases and J dropped 5; count of bases not matched to a gene: 23. From germline, CDR1 is LGHDT and CDR2 YNNKEL (reference sequence). The CDR3 has 21 residues. The CDR3 sequence: CASSHQTTPAVSGSGTGELFF. DNA of the CDR3: TGTGCCAGCAGCCACCAAACAACGCCCGCTGTAAGCGGGAGCGGGACCGGGGAGCTGTTTTTT.

Of note for this clonotype: No conserved phenylalanine or tryptophan is present at the end of the CDR3, so a read error is the likely explanation. This chain connects TRBV5-1 to TRBJ1-5; TRBD1 agrees at 7 bases. The J call may be faulty, since TRBJ2-3 better matches the DNA end. There are 14 residues in the CDR3. Germline CDR1 and CDR2: SGHRS and YFSETQ. The CDR3 protein is CASRQGPSNQPQYL. The DNA of the CDR3 is TGCGCCAGCCGACAGGGCCCGAGCAATCAGCCCCAGTATCTT.

The chain couples TRBV24-1 to TRBJ2-5, with 10 bases lining up with TRBD2. The germline CDR1 and CDR2 sequences are KGHDR and SFDVKD. V trimming: 3 bases; J trimming: 4 bases; junction bases outside the gene matches: 7. There are 16 residues in the CDR3. CDR3 sequence reads: CATSDGSGRAPETQYF. DNA of the CDR3: TGTGCCACCAGTGATGGAAGCGGGAGGGCCCCAGAGACCCAGTACTTC.

The chain uses TRBV24-1 and TRBJ1-5; D not certain. V was shortened by 12 bases and J by 10 bases, with 21 bases between the two germline ends. CDR3 length equals 13 residues. Germline V gene sequence: CDR1 KGHDR, CDR2 SFDVKD. CDR3 protein: CAPALPGRCPQHF. CDR3 DNA sequence: TGTGCCCCAGCGCTGCCTGGCCGGTGCCCCCAGCATTTT.

A word on this clonotype: A much larger clone lies one base from this, so it may be a read error. The chain has TRBV2 and TRBJ1-3; TRBD1 agrees at 8 bases. Germline V gene lookup returns CDR1 SNHLY and CDR2 FYNNEI. The CDR3 extends over 15 amino acids. V dropped 7 bases and J dropped 4; count of bases not matched to a gene: 9. The CDR3 region has the DNA TGTGCCAGCATCCCTCAGGGGGCCGCGGGAAACACCATATATTTT. Its translation: CASIPQGAAGNTIYF.

There are a few counts of this clonotype. The chain is built from TRBV9 and TRBJ1-6; D may be TRBD1 (5 bases). The CDR3 totals 17 residues. V lost 3 bases to trimming and J lost 2 bases, with 15 bases between them. Per germline, CDR1 SGDLS and CDR2 YYNGEE. The CDR3 nucleotides read TGTGCCAGCAGCGGTGGGGGGGAAGGACCCTATAATTCACCCCTCCACTTT. Translating it yields CASSGGGEGPYNSPLHF.